A single T cell receptor beta chain is shown here with its context. Its specificity is unknown. Primers: 60 Vbeta forward and 13 Jbeta reverse. Clones were read by immunoSEQ multiplex PCR, and TCRdb kept only the in-frame ones, dropping some. The sample lists tens of thousands of clones, 81% occurring once. The sample comes from a study of cytomegalovirus exposure and HLA in healthy donors. Study results and caveats: A later analysis linked a missense DCLRE1C variant to TCR beta V- and J-gene trimming. An analysis that was carried out later associated 15,000 to 20,000 TCR beta sequences with HLA alleles at 0.05 false discovery rate.

V shed 6 bases, J shed 1 base, and the junction held 5 bases outside the gene matches. The CDR3 runs 15 residues. Germline CDR1 reads MNHEY; CDR2 reads SVGAGI. This TCR derives from a girl aged 2-10 years in good health and CMV-seropositive. The sequencing input was PBMCs. The chain combines TRBV6-5 with TRBJ1-3; 8 positions agree with TRBD1. DNA for the CDR3: TGTGCCAGCAGAGGACAGGGACGATCTGGAAACACCATATATTTT. This translates into CASRGQGRSGNTIYF.